These T cell receptor beta chains were read from a single sample in a study of shared clonotypes between healthy human individuals. TCRdb keeps only in-frame clones here, not all; method: immunoSEQ multiplex PCR. The table has over a million clones, around 74% seen once. The sample comprised memory CD4+ T cells sorted from blood. The receptors were sampled from a man younger than 30 in good health. CDR3s include the opening cysteine and the closing phenylalanine or tryptophan.

V,J,CDR3
TRBV29-1,TRBJ1-4,CSGATGTGDEKLFF
TRBV7-2,TRBJ1-1,CASSLGRMNTEAFF
TRBV10-3,TRBJ2-2,CAISGGGSTGELFF
TRBV4-1,TRBJ2-7,CASSSPGRDHEQYF
TRBV18,TRBJ1-2,CASSPGDNYGYTF
TRBV5-1,TRBJ2-1,CASSLGTVSYNEQFF
TRBV28,TRBJ2-3,CASSERGLGTDTQYF
TRBV7-3,TRBJ2-2,CASSETGVTGELFF
TRBV2,TRBJ2-2,CASSNSGSKTGELFF
TRBV6-6,TRBJ2-4,CASTRGPSNIQYF
TRBV28,TRBJ1-6,CASSFDTSSYNSPLHF
TRBV9,TRBJ2-2,CASSAPVGDGGELFF
TRBV6-5,TRBJ2-2,CASSGASGNTGELFF
TRBV2,TRBJ2-3,CASSQLTSADTQYF
TRBV7-2,TRBJ2-5,CASSSRAGQQPTTETQYF
TRBV14,TRBJ1-2,CASSQDSRGRRGYTF
TRBV4-1,TRBJ2-1,CASSQSFEVGYYNEQFF
TRBV12-5,TRBJ2-7,CASRDRNMYEQYF
TRBV2,TRBJ1-6,CASRPGRGAKHNSPLHF
TRBV18,TRBJ2-7,CASSPGDYEQYF
TRBV5-1,TRBJ1-6,CASSLSFTSGQGNSPLHF
TRBV19,TRBJ2-7,CASSIEGQVGEQYF
TRBV5-1,TRBJ2-7,CASSLAAGVTEQYF
TRBV30,TRBJ1-5,CAWSLQLNQPQHF
TRBV25-1,TRBJ2-3,CASSDSRGVADTQYF
TRBV30,TRBJ2-3,CALTSGGAGDTQYF
TRBV29-1,TRBJ1-1,CSVVNRASFSEAFF
TRBV29-1,TRBJ2-6,CSVANSGANVLTF
TRBV5-1,TRBJ2-1,CASSPGLAGGYNEQFF
TRBV30,TRBJ2-7,CAWSRPGLGLNEQYF
TRBV5-1,TRBJ1-1,CASTTVGTANTEAFF
TRBV28,TRBJ1-1,CATLDRDRGLAFF
TRBV6-5,TRBJ1-3,CASSYGGSGNTIYF
TRBV9,TRBJ2-3,CASSPRGLLTDTQYF
TRBV4-3,TRBJ2-2,CASSQVYREATGELFF
TRBV7-2,TRBJ2-3,CASSLSGRVGDTQYF
TRBV5-6,TRBJ2-5,CASSSGLAGVQETQYF
TRBV6-1,TRBJ2-5,CATRGPQETQYF
TRBV7-2,TRBJ2-5,CASSTDGAFLETQYF
TRBV7-9,TRBJ2-6,CASSSVRLGSGANVLTF
TRBV14,TRBJ1-3,CASSYREPPGNTIYF
TRBV21-1,TRBJ2-7,CASSKDQARDRGPSEQYF
TRBV6-1,TRBJ1-5,CASSGALRGFGQPQHF
TRBV2,TRBJ1-2,CASSEDLDPNYGYTF
TRBV7-8,TRBJ1-1,CASSLSGFGAFF
TRBV21-1,TRBJ2-1,CASSIRQGPTYNEQFF
TRBV6-5,TRBJ2-7,CASSFDRSSYEQYF
TRBV5-1,TRBJ2-3,CASSLGLAGVDTQYF
TRBV30,TRBJ1-4,CAWDRNEKLFF
TRBV6-1,TRBJ2-2,CASSQDPNTGELFF
TRBV2,TRBJ1-5,CASREQDIGNQPQHF
TRBV5-5,TRBJ2-7,CASSTRVGTGSHEQYF
TRBV11-2,TRBJ1-1,CASSISSGNTEAFF
TRBV6-1,TRBJ1-6,CASQWLNSPLHF
TRBV5-1,TRBJ2-1,CASSLVVGSEQFF
TRBV18,TRBJ2-2,CASSRTGTGTGELFF
TRBV10-2,TRBJ2-7,CASRGRSGAVYEQYF